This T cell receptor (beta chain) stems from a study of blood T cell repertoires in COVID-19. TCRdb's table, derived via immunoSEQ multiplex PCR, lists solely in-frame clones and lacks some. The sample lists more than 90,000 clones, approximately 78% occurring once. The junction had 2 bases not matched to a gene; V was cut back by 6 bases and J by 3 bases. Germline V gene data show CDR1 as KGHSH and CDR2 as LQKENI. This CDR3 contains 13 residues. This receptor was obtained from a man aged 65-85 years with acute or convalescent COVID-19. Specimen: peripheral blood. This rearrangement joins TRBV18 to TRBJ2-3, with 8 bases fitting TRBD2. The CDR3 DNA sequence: TGTGCCAGCTCCGGGGGGGGTACAGATACGCAGTATTTT. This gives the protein CASSGGGTDTQYF.